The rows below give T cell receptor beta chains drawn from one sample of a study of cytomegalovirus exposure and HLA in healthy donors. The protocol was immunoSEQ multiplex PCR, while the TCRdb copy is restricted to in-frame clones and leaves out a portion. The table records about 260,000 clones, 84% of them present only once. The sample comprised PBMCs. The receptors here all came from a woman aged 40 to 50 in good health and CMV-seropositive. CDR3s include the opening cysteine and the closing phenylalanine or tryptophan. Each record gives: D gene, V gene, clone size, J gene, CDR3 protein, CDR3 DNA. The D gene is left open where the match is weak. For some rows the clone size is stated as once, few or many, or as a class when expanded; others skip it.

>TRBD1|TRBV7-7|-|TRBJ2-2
CASSLEGGLANTGELFF
TGTGCTAGCAGCTTAGAAGGGGGCCTCGCGAACACCGGGGAGCTGTTTTTT
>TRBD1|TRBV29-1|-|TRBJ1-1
CSVTRGTVTEAFF
TGCAGCGTTACGAGGGGGACAGTAACTGAAGCTTTCTTT
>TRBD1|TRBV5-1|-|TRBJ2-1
CASSTGQGYYNEQFF
TGCGCCAGCAGCACAGGACAGGGTTACTACAATGAGCAATTCTTC
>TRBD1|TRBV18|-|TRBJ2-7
CASSPGTGVLRYEQYF
TGTGCCAGCTCACCTGGGACAGGGGTTCTAAGGTACGAGCAGTACTTC
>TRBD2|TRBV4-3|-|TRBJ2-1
CASSQGVGTSIYNEQFF
TGCGCCAGCAGCCAAGGGGTTGGGACTAGTATCTACAATGAGCAGTTCTTC
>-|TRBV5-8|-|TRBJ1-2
CASSLDGDINYGYTF
TGTGCCAGCAGCTTGGATGGGGACATTAACTATGGCTACACCTTC
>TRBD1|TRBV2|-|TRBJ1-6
CASSVQGAVGSSYNSPLHF
TGTGCCAGCAGTGTGCAGGGGGCAGTGGGTAGCTCCTATAATTCACCCCTCCACTTT
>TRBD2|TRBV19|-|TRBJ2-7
CASSSPGLAPYYEQYF
TGTGCCAGTAGTTCTCCGGGACTAGCGCCATACTACGAGCAGTACTTC
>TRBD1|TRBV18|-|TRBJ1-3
CASSPWGQTLSSGNTIYF
TGTGCCAGCTCACCTTGGGGACAGACCCTTAGCTCTGGAAACACCATATATTTT
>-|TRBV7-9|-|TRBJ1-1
CASSLVGRPNTEAFF
TGTGCCAGCAGCTTAGTGGGCCGACCGAACACTGAAGCTTTCTTT
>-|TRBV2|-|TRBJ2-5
CASSEGTRVGETQYF
TGTGCCAGCAGTGAAGGTACGAGGGTAGGAGAGACCCAGTACTTC
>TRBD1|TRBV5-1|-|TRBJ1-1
CASSFGQGATEAFF
TGCGCCAGCAGCTTCGGACAGGGGGCAACTGAAGCTTTCTTT
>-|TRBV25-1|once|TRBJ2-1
CASSALNEQFF
TGTGCCAGCAGCGCGCTGAATGAGCAGTTCTTC
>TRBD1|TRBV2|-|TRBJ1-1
CASSGGTALRIAEAFF
TGTGCCAGCAGTGGGGGGACAGCCCTCAGGATCGCTGAAGCTTTCTTT
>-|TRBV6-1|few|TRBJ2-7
CASSESGSPFYEQYF
TGTGCCAGCAGTGAAAGTGGCAGTCCCTTCTACGAGCAGTACTTC
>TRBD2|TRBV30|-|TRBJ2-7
CAWSAGLAEQYF
TGTGCCTGGAGTGCAGGACTAGCGGAGCAGTACTTC
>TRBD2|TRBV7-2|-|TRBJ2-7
CASSLVLAESNGPYEQYF
TGTGCCAGCAGCTTAGTACTAGCGGAATCAAATGGTCCCTACGAGCAGTACTTC
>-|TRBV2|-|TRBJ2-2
CASSVVQTNTGELFF
TGTGCCAGCAGTGTGGTACAGACCAACACCGGGGAGCTGTTTTTT
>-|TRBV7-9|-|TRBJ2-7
CASSFTEYEQYF
TGTGCCAGCAGCTTTACAGAATACGAGCAGTACTTC
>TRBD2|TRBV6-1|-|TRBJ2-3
CASGGWLAGVPDTQYF
TGTGCCAGCGGTGGATGGCTAGCGGGAGTACCAGATACGCAGTATTTT
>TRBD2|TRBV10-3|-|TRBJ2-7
CAISSQGGLAGISYEQYF
TGTGCCATCAGCAGCCAGGGGGGTCTAGCGGGGATCTCCTACGAGCAGTACTTC
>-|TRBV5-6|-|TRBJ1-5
CASSLSSGFLVDQPQHF
TGTGCCAGCAGCTTGAGTTCCGGTTTTTTGGTCGATCAGCCCCAGCATTTT
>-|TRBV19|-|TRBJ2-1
CASSPIYRQSGLNEQFF
TGTGCCAGTAGCCCGATATACAGGCAATCGGGTTTGAATGAGCAGTTCTTC
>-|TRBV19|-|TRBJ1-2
CASSIRRWGYTF
TGTGCCAGTAGTATACGGAGATGGGGCTACACCTTC